These 16 T cell receptor beta chains were sequenced from one sample in a study of T cell changes during pregnancy in multiple sclerosis. TCRdb's copy holds only in-frame clones and misses some; the assay was immunoSEQ multiplex PCR. Of some 77,000 clones in the sample, 93% are singletons; the top ten hold about 2.5%. The input for sequencing was peripheral blood, taken after pregnancy. Receptor source: a female donor in good health, enrolled as a control in a pregnancy study.

This clone was seen only once. CDR3 amino acids: CAISDRGIDTQYF. The CDR3 DNA follows: TGTGCCATCAGTGACCGGGGGATAGATACGCAGTATTTT. The genes are TRBV10-3 and TRBJ2-3; a possible D gene is TRBD2 (6 bases). This CDR3 spans 13 amino acids. Germline V CDR1 and CDR2: ENHRY, SYGVKD. Trimming shortened V by 3 bases and J by 5 bases, and 9 bases separated the two germline ends.

The CDR3 is CASSFVSSGFTDTQYF. CDR3 sequence (DNA): TGTGCCAGCAGTTTCGTCAGTAGCGGTTTCACAGATACGCAGTATTTT. The J gene is TRBJ2-3, the V gene TRBV28; maybe TRBD2 (6 bases). V lost 3 bases and J 2 bases, leaving 15 bases between the germline ends. The CDR3 contains 16 residues. From germline, CDR1 is MDHEN and CDR2 SYDVKM.

This clone was recorded only once. The chain joins TRBV15 to TRBJ2-7; 7 bases match TRBD2. The CDR3 contains 14 residues. Trimming cost V 8 bases and J 6 bases; bases outside gene matches: 13. CDR1 is LNHNV and CDR2 is YYDKDF in the germline V gene (reference sequence). Written as DNA, the CDR3 is TGTGCCACCTCCCCTGGACGGGAGGTCGCCGAGCAGTACTTC. As protein: CATSPGREVAEQYF.

V is TRBV4-3 and J is TRBJ2-7, with 8 bases identical to TRBD2. Germline V lookup: CDR1 LGHNA, CDR2 YSLEER. V was pared by 1 base and J by 2 bases, with 13 bases of the junction left unmatched. There are 18 residues in the CDR3. CDR3 amino acids: CASSQARPLTGGAYEQYF. In DNA form, the CDR3 reads TGCGCCAGCAGCCAAGCGAGACCCCTGACGGGAGGGGCCTACGAGCAGTACTTC.

V and J are TRBV7-6 and TRBJ2-7, with D possibly TRBD2 on 6 matching bases. Per germline, CDR1 SGHVS and CDR2 FNYEAQ. The CDR3 consists of 15 residues. Between the trimmed V and J ends, which lost 4 bases and 4 bases, there was a span of 17 bases. Here the CDR3 DNA reads TGTGCCAGCAGCTCTCCGGGACTTACCGGTTACGAGCAGTACTTC. Residues: CASSSPGLTGYEQYF.

This clone was seen once. J is TRBJ2-2 and V is TRBV28, with D perhaps TRBD2 (5 bases). Trimming stripped 3 bases from V and 5 bases from J, with 16 bases between. The CDR3 is 16 residues long. Germline lookup yields CDR1 MDHEN and CDR2 SYDVKM. CDR3 sequence: CASSLGLTTTTGELFF. The CDR3 DNA follows: TGTGCCAGCAGTTTGGGGTTGACTACCACTACCGGGGAGCTGTTTTTT.

The gene calls are TRBV5-8 and TRBJ2-3, with 14 bases aligning to TRBD2. With 7 bases clipped from V and 5 bases from J, the junction kept 3 bases outside the gene matches. The CDR3 is 14 residues long. In germline, CDR1 is SGHTS, CDR2 YDEGEE. The CDR3 nucleotides are TGTGCCAGCCGACTAGCGGGAGGGGGAGATACGCAGTATTTT. It yields the protein CASRLAGGGDTQYF.

This chain joins TRBV7-8 and TRBJ2-2; 11 bases are shared with TRBD2. Germline CDR1 reads SGHVS; CDR2 reads FQNEAQ. The CDR3 has 16 residues. Losses at the gene ends were 5 bases for V and 6 bases for J; bases not matched to a gene: 8. CDR3 bases: TGTGCCAGCAGCCAGAGACTAGCGGGGTTCGCCGGGGAGCTGTTTTTT. The encoded protein is CASSQRLAGFAGELFF.

The V gene is TRBV29-1, the J gene TRBJ2-7, with D hard to call. The CDR3 covers 12 residues. Germline V gives CDR1 SQVTM, CDR2 ANQGSEA. V was pared by 3 bases and J by 3 bases, with 9 bases between. CDR3 nucleotides: TGCAGCGTTGAGTCCCGAGACTACGAGCAGTACTTC. This encodes CSVESRDYEQYF.

V usage is TRBV18 and J usage is TRBJ2-2; TRBD2 matches 9 bases. CDR3 length: 17 amino acids. Germline CDR1 and CDR2: KGHSH and LQKENI. V shed 0 bases and J 2 bases; nucleotides not matched to a gene: 4. Here the CDR3 reads CASSPPASGTNTGELFF. The CDR3 nucleotides read TGTGCCAGCTCACCACCCGCTAGCGGGACCAACACCGGGGAGCTGTTTTTT. Drawing the rest from reference TRBV18 and TRBJ2-2, the complete variable domain is NAGVMQNPRHLVRRRGQEARLRCSPMKGHSHVYWYRQLPEEGLKFMVYLQKENIIDESGMPKERFSAEFPKEGPSILRIQQVVRGDSAAYFCASSPPASGTNTGELFFGEGSRLTVL.

This clone was found once. V usage is TRBV5-1 and J usage is TRBJ1-2, with 8 positions matching TRBD1. CDR1 and CDR2 (germline): SGHRS, YFSETQ. There are 19 residues in the CDR3. V lost 0 bases to trimming and J lost 1 base; unmatched junction nucleotides: 14. The CDR3 here is CASSLGKSPGGAYNYGYTF. The CDR3, as DNA: TGCGCCAGCAGCTTGGGGAAGTCCCCAGGGGGCGCGTATAACTATGGCTACACCTTC.

V usage is TRBV2 and J usage is TRBJ1-2; TRBD1 might be the D (5 bases). The CDR3 runs 13 residues. The germline CDR1 and CDR2 sequences are SNHLY and FYNNEI. V was shortened by 6 bases and J by 7 bases, with 15 bases between the two germline ends. This CDR3 is CASRSDVGGGYTF. The CDR3 region has the DNA TGTGCCAGCAGGTCGGACGTGGGGGGTGGCTACACCTTC.

This chain links TRBV2 with TRBJ2-1; possibly TRBD2 for D (6 bases). The CDR3 consists of 16 residues. V lost 7 bases and J lost 0, with 16 bases in between. The germline V gene has CDR1 SNHLY and CDR2 FYNNEI. CDR3 in amino acids: CASKALLALSYNEQFF. CDR3 sequence (DNA): TGTGCCAGCAAGGCCCTTCTAGCGCTCTCCTACAATGAGCAGTTCTTC. Full variable domain (rest looked up from reference TRBV2 and TRBJ2-1): EPEVTQTPSHQVTQMGQEVILRCVPISNHLYFYWYRQILGQKVEFLVSFYNNEISEKSEIFDDQFSVERPDGSNFTLKIRSTKLEDSAMYFCASKALLALSYNEQFFGPGTRLTVL.

V usage is TRBV4-3 and J usage is TRBJ2-3; 14 bases map to TRBD2. Trimming took 4 bases from V and 0 from J; bases not matched to a gene: 12. CDR3 length: 20 amino acids. CDR1 is LGHNA, CDR2 YSLEER, per germline. CDR3 in DNA: TGCGCCAGCAGCCGAGGAACCGGGACTAGCGGGAGTAAAAGCACAGATACGCAGTATTTT. Protein: CASSRGTGTSGSKSTDTQYF.

This chain connects TRBV6-5 to TRBJ2-3, with D perhaps TRBD2 (7 bases). The CDR3 is 14 amino acids. V lost 6 bases and J lost 3, with 13 bases in between. Looked up from germline, CDR1 is MNHEY and CDR2 is SVGAGI. The CDR3 loop reads CASRPRGGTDTQYF. CDR3 bases: TGTGCCAGCAGGCCCAGGGGAGGGACAGATACGCAGTATTTT.

The chain joins TRBV18 to TRBJ2-5; perhaps TRBD1 as D (5 bases). In germline, CDR1 is KGHSH, CDR2 LQKENI. This CDR3 is built from 15 residues. Trimming pared 6 bases from V and 5 bases from J, leaving 19 bases between. CDR3 protein: CASSPGHGNLETQYF. The CDR3 nucleotides read TGTGCCAGCTCGCCTGGACACGGTAATTTGGAGACCCAGTACTTC.